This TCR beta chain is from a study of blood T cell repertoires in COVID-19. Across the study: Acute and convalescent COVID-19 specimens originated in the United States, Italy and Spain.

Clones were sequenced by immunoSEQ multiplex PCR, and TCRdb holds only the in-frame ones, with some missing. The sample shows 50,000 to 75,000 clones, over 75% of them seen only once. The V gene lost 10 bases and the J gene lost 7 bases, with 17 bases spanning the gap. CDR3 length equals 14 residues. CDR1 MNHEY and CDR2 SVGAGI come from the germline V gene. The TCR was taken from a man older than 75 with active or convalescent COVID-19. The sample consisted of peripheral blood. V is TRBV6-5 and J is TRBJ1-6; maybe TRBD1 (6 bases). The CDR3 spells CATRTALVNSPLHF. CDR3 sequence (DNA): TGTGCCACCAGGACAGCCTTGGTGAATTCACCCCTCCACTTT.